This T cell receptor beta chain was obtained from a study of blood T cell repertoires in COVID-19. Study-wide background: Samples of COVID-19 (acute and convalescent) were obtained from the United States, Italy and Spain. Nucleic acid was either cDNA or gDNA, and it came from T cells, B-cell-depleted T cells, or PBMCs.

V dropped 5 bases and J dropped 0 bases, with 17 bases sitting between them. This CDR3 region has 16 residues. In germline, CDR1 is SEHNR, CDR2 FQNEAQ (reference sequence). In the original analysis: It was from reference gene primer amplification that nucleated cell counts were estimated. Repertoires were generated with immunoSEQ multiplex PCR, while TCRdb's copy carries only in-frame clones and drops some. That table gives V, J and clone size, and the DNA gave D and trimming. The sample shows 65,000 to 85,000 clones, roughly 87% of them seen only once. The source of this sequence is a man in his fifties with active COVID-19. The J gene is TRBJ2-7, the V gene TRBV7-9; D is possibly TRBD2 (7 bases). Sequencing was done on a sample of peripheral blood. The DNA for the CDR3 is TGTGCCAGCAGCCCGACCCTAGGGGGGGCCTCCTACGAGCAGTACTTC. It encodes CASSPTLGGASYEQYF.